The 10 T cell receptor beta chains presented below share a single source sample, sequenced in a study of OX40 agonist ivuxolimab in advanced cancers. The repertoire was sequenced with immunoSEQ multiplex PCR; TCRdb's copy has only in-frame clones and lacks some. This table has roughly 50,000 clones, roughly 90% appearing once. Sequenced material: CD4+ or CD8+ T cells sorted from blood, taken in a trial of the OX40 agonist ivuxolimab. These receptors were taken from an adult with an advanced solid tumor such as melanoma, head and neck, liver or kidney cancer.

CDR3 region: CASSLMTLDGNQPQHF. CDR3 DNA sequence: TGTGCCAGCAGCTTAATGACCCTGGATGGCAATCAGCCCCAGCATTTT. This chain links TRBV7-8 with TRBJ1-5; D is unclear. The CDR3 contains 16 residues. Trimming stripped 2 bases from V and 2 bases from J, with 13 bases between. Per germline, CDR1 SGHVS and CDR2 FQNEAQ. The whole variable domain, filled in from reference TRBV7-8 and TRBJ1-5, reads GAGVSQSPRYKVAKRGQDVALRCDPISGHVSLFWYQQALGQGPEFLTYFQNEAQLDKSGLPSDRFFAERPEGSVSTLKIQRTQQEDSAVYLCASSLMTLDGNQPQHFGDGTRLSIL.

J is TRBJ2-7 and V is TRBV29-1; the match to TRBD1 covers 10 bases. CDR1 and CDR2 from the germline V gene are SQVTM and ANQGSEA. The CDR3 length is 17 residues. V dropped 2 bases and J dropped 1; count of bases not matched to a gene: 11. This CDR3 is CSVEIFSGTGASYEQYF. The CDR3 region has the DNA TGCAGCGTTGAAATTTTCTCCGGGACAGGGGCATCCTACGAGCAGTACTTC.

This chain joins TRBV11-2 and TRBJ2-7, with 9 nucleotides matching TRBD1. This CDR3 comprises 15 residues. The germline gives CDR1 SGHAT, CDR2 FQNNGV. Germline trimming cut 6 bases from V and 2 bases from J; bases unmatched to any gene: 8. The CDR3 here is CASREPGTGTYEQYF. In nucleotides, the CDR3 is TGTGCCAGCAGGGAACCCGGGACAGGGACCTACGAGCAGTACTTC.

This chain links TRBV6-6 with TRBJ2-7, with D possibly TRBD1 on 6 matching bases. The CDR3 consists of 14 residues. CDR1 and CDR2 from the germline V gene are MNHNY and SVGAGI (reference sequence). Trimming stripped 4 bases from V and 2 bases from J, with 12 bases between. CDR3 in amino acids: CASSLLGQPYEQYF. The CDR3 DNA sequence: TGTGCCAGCAGTTTGTTAGGACAGCCCTACGAGCAGTACTTC.

The chain links TRBV6-5 to TRBJ1-2; D might be TRBD1 (6 bases). Germline V gene data show CDR1 as MNHEY and CDR2 as SVGAGI. The V and J ends lost 0 bases and 8 bases respectively, with 10 bases between them. This CDR3 has 13 amino acids. The CDR3 region has the DNA TGTGCCAGCAGTTACTCGACGACAGGCGGCTACACCTTC. This sequence encodes CASSYSTTGGYTF.

The chain uses TRBV11-1 and TRBJ2-7; D unclear. The CDR3 contains 13 residues. V lost 1 base and J lost 3, with 7 bases in between. Germline loops: CDR1 SGHAT, CDR2 FQDESV (reference sequence). The CDR3 DNA reads TGTGCCAGCAGCTTAGGTCAAAGCTACGAGCAGTACTTC. Its protein is CASSLGQSYEQYF.

The sample holds one count of this clone. The genes are TRBV7-9 and TRBJ1-2; TRBD1 aligns across 8 bases. The length of the CDR3 is 16 residues. Germline values: CDR1 SEHNR, CDR2 FQNEAQ (reference sequence). Trimming at V came to 2 bases and at J to 5 bases, leaving 10 bases not matched to a gene. CDR3 protein: CASSLSFGQGFYGYTF. Here the CDR3 DNA reads TGTGCCAGCAGCTTATCCTTCGGACAGGGCTTTTATGGCTACACCTTC.

The rearrangement joins TRBV7-3 to TRBJ2-3; TRBD2 aligns across 8 bases. This CDR3 is 15 amino acids long. CDR1 is SGHTA and CDR2 is FQGTGA in the germline V gene. V was clipped by 5 bases and J by 0 bases; unmatched bases: 4. DNA of the CDR3: TGTGCCAGCAGCCCAAGCGGGAGTAGCACAGATACGCAGTATTTT. Protein sequence: CASSPSGSSTDTQYF.

This clone was seen once. J is TRBJ1-1 and V is TRBV27; D gene unclear. This CDR3 region has 14 residues. Germline V CDR1 and CDR2: MNHEY, SMNVEV (reference sequence). Trimming removed 4 bases at V and 4 bases at J, with 13 bases between. CDR3 loop: CASSSARFRTEAFF. The CDR3 DNA reads TGTGCCAGCAGTTCCGCGCGATTCCGCACTGAAGCTTTCTTT.

The rearrangement joins TRBV9 to TRBJ2-1; 11 nucleotides line up with TRBD2. Trimming cost V 4 bases and J 1 base; bases outside gene matches: 4. CDR3 length: 16 amino acids. Germline V gene sequence: CDR1 SGDLS, CDR2 YYNGEE. CDR3 sequence: CASSTRTSGSYNEQFF. Written as DNA, the CDR3 is TGTGCCAGCAGCACCCGGACTAGCGGGTCCTACAATGAGCAGTTCTTC.